This entry lists 15 T cell receptor beta chains sequenced from one sample in a study of CD4 T cells in relation to SARS-CoV-2 and coronaviruses. TCRdb keeps only in-frame clones here, not all; method: immunoSEQ multiplex PCR. The sample includes 35,000 to 40,000 clones, approximately 90% seen only once; the top ten take approximately 8.8%. The source material was memory CD4+ T cells from PBMCs. All receptors come from an adult with COVID-19.

This rearrangement joins TRBV19 to TRBJ1-2; D gene unclear. Trimming shortened V by 5 bases and J by 4 bases, and 5 bases separated the two germline ends. This CDR3 has 11 amino acids. Looked up from germline, CDR1 is LNHDA and CDR2 is SQIVND (reference sequence). The CDR3 is CASSPSYGYTF. CDR3 DNA sequence: TGTGCCAGTAGTCCCAGCTATGGCTACACCTTC.

This clone has only a few counts. The chain carries TRBV30 and TRBJ1-1; the D is unclear. The CDR3 consists of 12 residues. V gave up 0 bases and J gave up 6 bases, with 8 bases separating them. Looked up from germline, CDR1 is GTSNPN and CDR2 is SVGIG (reference sequence). The CDR3 sequence is CAWSVAGSEAFF. As DNA, the CDR3 is TGTGCCTGGAGTGTAGCAGGTTCTGAAGCTTTCTTT. The variable domain in full, completed from reference TRBV30 and TRBJ1-1, reads SQTIHQWPATLVQPVGSPLSLECTVEGTSNPNLYWYRQAAGRGLQLLFYSVGIGQISSEVPQNLSASRPQDRQFILSSKKLLLSDSGFYLCAWSVAGSEAFFGQGTRLTVV.

This clone appeared a single time. Relative to the germline gene, one junction end is altered; a read error may explain this. The gene calls are TRBV2 and TRBJ1-2; D is unresolved. The germline V gene encodes CDR1 SNHLY and CDR2 FYNNEI. The CDR3 runs 13 residues. The CDR3, as DNA: TGTGCCACCAGTGAGGTTCAGCCGGGGGGCTACACCTTC. It translates to CATSEVQPGGYTF.

J is TRBJ1-1 and V is TRBV5-1; the D gene is possibly TRBD1 (5 bases). Trimming removed 4 bases at V and 4 bases at J, with 14 bases between. The CDR3 covers 14 residues. Germline V CDR1 and CDR2: SGHRS, YFSETQ. CDR3 sequence: CASSAGEGSTEAFF. The CDR3 DNA reads TGCGCCAGCAGCGCAGGAGAGGGGAGCACTGAAGCTTTCTTT.

This sequence joins TRBV15 and TRBJ2-5, with D possibly TRBD1 on 6 matching bases. V was shortened by 8 bases and J by 1 base, with 14 bases between the two germline ends. This CDR3 contains 14 residues. Germline CDR1 LNHNV, CDR2 YYDKDF (reference sequence). The CDR3 spells CATGGNGGQETQYF. In nucleotides, the CDR3 is TGTGCCACCGGGGGCAATGGGGGCCAAGAGACCCAGTACTTC.

V is TRBV5-8 and J is TRBJ2-7, with D possibly being TRBD1 (6 bases). Per the germline V gene, CDR1 is SGHTS and CDR2 is YDEGEE. Trimming cost V 0 bases and J 2 bases, with 15 bases left between them. This CDR3 contains 16 residues. The CDR3 sequence: CASSLVMVGAAYEQYF. The CDR3 coding sequence is TGTGCCAGCAGCTTGGTAATGGTGGGGGCAGCCTACGAGCAGTACTTC.

J is TRBJ1-2 and V is TRBV2; tentatively, D is TRBD1 (5 bases). CDR1 is SNHLY and CDR2 is FYNNEI in the germline V gene. This CDR3 spans 13 amino acids. V was pared by 5 bases and J by 3 bases, with 10 bases between. The CDR3: CASSQVRDYGYTF. CDR3 DNA: TGTGCCAGCAGTCAGGTCAGGGACTATGGCTACACCTTC. Combining the CDR3 with reference TRBV2 and TRBJ1-2 gives the whole variable domain EPEVTQTPSHQVTQMGQEVILRCVPISNHLYFYWYRQILGQKVEFLVSFYNNEISEKSEIFDDQFSVERPDGSNFTLKIRSTKLEDSAMYFCASSQVRDYGYTFGSGTRLTVV.

For this clone: One junction end disagrees with the germline gene, perhaps due to a read error. The chain carries TRBV19 and TRBJ2-4, with D perhaps TRBD1 or TRBD2 (5 bases each). This CDR3 comprises 13 residues. The germline V gene has CDR1 LNHDA and CDR2 SQIVND (reference sequence). CDR3 protein: CASQEWGNGPRTF. In DNA, the CDR3 is TGTGCCAGCCAGGAGTGGGGGAACGGGCCCCGAACCTTC.

The chain recombines TRBV6-5 with TRBJ2-7; no clear D. This CDR3 contains 15 residues. V lost 6 bases and J 4 bases, leaving 19 bases between the germline ends. Germline V gives CDR1 MNHEY, CDR2 SVGAGI. CDR3 sequence reads: CASRDLTQLLYEQYF. The CDR3 DNA reads as TGTGCCAGCAGGGACCTGACTCAGTTACTTTACGAGCAGTACTTC.

The genes are TRBV4-2 and TRBJ2-7, with TRBD1 identical over 9 bases. This CDR3 comprises 13 residues. Germline lookup yields CDR1 LGHNA and CDR2 YNFKEQ. V gave up 6 bases and J gave up 7 bases; unmatched junction bases: 7. CDR3 DNA: TGTGCCAGCAGTCGCACAGGGGGCGTAGAGCAGTACTTC. As protein: CASSRTGGVEQYF.

This clone was seen a single time. The V call is TRBV19, the J call TRBJ1-3, with D maybe TRBD1 (5 bases). The V and J ends lost 3 bases and 0 bases respectively, with 9 bases between them. Germline assignment: CDR1 LNHDA and CDR2 SQIVND (reference sequence). The length of the CDR3 is 15 residues. In DNA form, the CDR3 reads TGTGCCAGTAGTATTGAACAGGACTCTGGAAACACCATATATTTT. It translates to CASSIEQDSGNTIYF.

CDR3 bases: TGTGCCAGCAGTTACTCGGGACAGGGAGTCACTGAAGCTTTCTTT. This gives the protein CASSYSGQGVTEAFF. V usage is TRBV6-5 and J usage is TRBJ1-1, with TRBD1 matching over 9 bases. Germline V lookup: CDR1 MNHEY, CDR2 SVGAGI. This CDR3 is 15 amino acids long. V trimming: 0 bases; J trimming: 4 bases; junction bases outside the gene matches: 3.

The chain is built from TRBV25-1 and TRBJ2-7, with 9 positions matching TRBD1. This CDR3 region has 15 residues. Trimming removed 5 bases from V and 6 bases from J; junction bases left unmatched: 11. Germline values: CDR1 MGHDK, CDR2 SYGVNS. CDR3 sequence (DNA): TGTGCCAGCAGTCCGTCGCGACAGGGGGGGGTCGAGCAGTACTTC. It is translated as CASSPSRQGGVEQYF.

This clone showed up just a few times. J is TRBJ2-7 and V is TRBV3-1 (or the pseudogene TRBV3-2); D unclear. Germline V gene sequence: CDR1 LGHDT, CDR2 YNNKEL (reference sequence). The CDR3 extends over 14 amino acids. V was shortened by 3 bases and J by 3 bases, with 12 bases between the two germline ends. The CDR3 DNA is TGTGCCAGCAGCCATATCCCCAACAGCTACGAGCAGTACTTC. Its protein product is CASSHIPNSYEQYF.

The V gene is TRBV5-1, the J gene TRBJ2-7, with 12 bases identical to TRBD1. Germline V gives CDR1 SGHRS, CDR2 YFSETQ. CDR3 size: 15 residues. J lost 6 bases, V lost 0 bases, and 4 bases had no gene match. CDR3 DNA: TGCGCCAGCAGCTTGGATGGGACAGGGGGCTTCGAGCAGTACTTC. Its protein product is CASSLDGTGGFEQYF. The full variable domain, rest sourced from reference TRBV5-1 and TRBJ2-7, is KAGVTQTPRYLIKTRGQQVTLSCSPISGHRSVSWYQQTPGQGLQFLFEYFSETQRNKGNFPGRFSGRQFSNSRSEMNVSTLELGDSALYLCASSLDGTGGFEQYFGPGTRLTVT.